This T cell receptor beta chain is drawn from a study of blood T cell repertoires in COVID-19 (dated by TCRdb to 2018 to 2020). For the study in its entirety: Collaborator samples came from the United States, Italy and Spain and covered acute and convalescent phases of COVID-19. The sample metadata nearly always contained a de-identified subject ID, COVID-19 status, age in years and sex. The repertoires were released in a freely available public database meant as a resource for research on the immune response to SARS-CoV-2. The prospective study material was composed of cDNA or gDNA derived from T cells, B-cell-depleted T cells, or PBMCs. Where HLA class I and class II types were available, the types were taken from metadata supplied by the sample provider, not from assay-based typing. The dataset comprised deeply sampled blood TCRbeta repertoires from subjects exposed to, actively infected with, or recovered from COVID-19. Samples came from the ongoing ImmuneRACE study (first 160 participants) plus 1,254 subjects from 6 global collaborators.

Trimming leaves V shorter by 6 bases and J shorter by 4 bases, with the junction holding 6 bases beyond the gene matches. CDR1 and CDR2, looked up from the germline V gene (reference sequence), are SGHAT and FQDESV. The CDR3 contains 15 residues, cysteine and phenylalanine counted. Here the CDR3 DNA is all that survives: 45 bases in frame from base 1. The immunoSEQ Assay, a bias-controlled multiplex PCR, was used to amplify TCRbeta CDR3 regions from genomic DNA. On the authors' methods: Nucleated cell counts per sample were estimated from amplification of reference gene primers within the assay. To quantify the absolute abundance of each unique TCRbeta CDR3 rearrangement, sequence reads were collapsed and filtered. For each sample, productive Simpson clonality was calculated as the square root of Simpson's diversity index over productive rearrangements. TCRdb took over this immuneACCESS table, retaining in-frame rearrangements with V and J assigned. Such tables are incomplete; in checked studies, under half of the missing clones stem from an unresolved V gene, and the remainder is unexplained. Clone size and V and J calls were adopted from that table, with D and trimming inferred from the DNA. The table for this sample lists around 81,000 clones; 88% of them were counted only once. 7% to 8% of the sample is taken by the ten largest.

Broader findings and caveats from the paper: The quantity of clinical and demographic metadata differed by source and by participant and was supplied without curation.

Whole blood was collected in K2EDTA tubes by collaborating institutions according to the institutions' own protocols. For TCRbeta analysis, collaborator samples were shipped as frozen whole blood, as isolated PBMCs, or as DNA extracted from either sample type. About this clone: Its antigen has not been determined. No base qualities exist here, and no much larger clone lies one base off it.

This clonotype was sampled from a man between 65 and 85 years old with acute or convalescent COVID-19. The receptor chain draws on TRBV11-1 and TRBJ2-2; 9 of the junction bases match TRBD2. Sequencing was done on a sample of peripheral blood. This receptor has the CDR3 CASSLAGWSTGELFF. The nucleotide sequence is TGTGCCAGCAGTCTAGCGGGGTGGAGCACCGGGGAGCTGTTTTTT. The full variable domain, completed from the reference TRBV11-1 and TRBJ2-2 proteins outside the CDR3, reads EAEVAQSPRYKITEKSQAVAFWCDPISGHATLYWYRQILGQGPELLVQFQDESVVDDSQLPKDRFSAERLKGVDSTLKIQPAELGDSAMYLCASSLAGWSTGELFFGEGSRLTVL.